This is a list of T cell receptor beta chains from one sample in a study of cytomegalovirus exposure and HLA in healthy donors. Only in-frame clones appear in the TCRdb table, and some are missing; sequencing was by immunoSEQ multiplex PCR. The data hold 95,000 to 110,000 clones, with 60% to 80% observed a single time. The sample was PBMCs. The source is a man in his sixties in good health and CMV-seropositive. Each CDR3 is given with its conserved first and last residue. The D gene is left open where the match is weak. The size of a clone is reported for some rows only, either as once, few or many, or as a class for expanded clones.

v_gene	abundance	d_gene	j_gene	len	CDR3nt	CDR3aa
TRBV19	NA	TRBD2	TRBJ2-1	15	TGTGCCAGTAGTCCCGGACTAGCGGGGGGGTGGGAGAAGTTCTTC	CASSPGLAGGWEKFF
TRBV7-8	NA	NA	TRBJ1-1	12	TGTGCCAGCAGCCCCCTCGGCACTGAAGCTTTCTTT	CASSPLGTEAFF
TRBV6-5	few	NA	TRBJ2-1	12	TGTGCCAGCAGTCCTCCGGGGAATGAGCAGTTCTTC	CASSPPGNEQFF
TRBV5-5	NA	TRBD1	TRBJ2-5	16	TGTGCCAGCAGCTTGACGGACAGGGGGCCGGGAGAGACCCAGTACTTC	CASSLTDRGPGETQYF
TRBV5-6	NA	NA	TRBJ2-3	15	TGTGCCAGCAGCTTGGCCTTGACTAGCACAGATACGCAGTATTTT	CASSLALTSTDTQYF
TRBV29-1	few	NA	TRBJ2-7	13	TGCAGCGCGTGGGGGGGGCGGAAGGGCGAGCAGTACTTC	CSAWGGRKGEQYF
TRBV15	NA	NA	TRBJ2-7	16	TGTGCCACCAGCAGAGATGGGACAACGCCCCCCTACGAGCAGTACTTC	CATSRDGTTPPYEQYF
TRBV11-2	NA	NA	TRBJ1-2	15	TGTGCCAGCAGCCCAACCCCCGGGGGAAACTATGGCTACACCTTC	CASSPTPGGNYGYTF
TRBV6-5	NA	TRBD2	TRBJ2-5	15	TGTGCCAGCAGTCCGAGGACTAGCGGCCAAGAGACCCAGTACTTC	CASSPRTSGQETQYF
TRBV2	once	NA	TRBJ2-7	13	TGTGCCAGCGCCGGCGGGAACAACTACGAGCAGTACTTC	CASAGGNNYEQYF
TRBV14	NA	NA	TRBJ1-2	14	TGTGCCAGCAGCCCACTGAAAGCGGGGACCGGCTACACCTTC	CASSPLKAGTGYTF
TRBV11-2	NA	TRBD1	TRBJ2-7	15	TGTGCCAGCAGCCCTTGGACAGGGGAGAGCTACGAGCAGTACTTC	CASSPWTGESYEQYF
TRBV5-5	NA	NA	TRBJ1-5	15	TGTGCCAGCAGCCTGGACGTGGGGGGAAATCAGCCCCAGCATTTT	CASSLDVGGNQPQHF
TRBV10-3	few	NA	TRBJ2-3	14	TGTGCCATCGGGAGACAGGACCCCTCGGATACGCAGTATTTT	CAIGRQDPSDTQYF
TRBV25-1	NA	TRBD2	TRBJ2-2	15	TGTGCCAGCAGTGGTGGGGGGAGGGACACCGGGGAGCTGTTTTTT	CASSGGGRDTGELFF
TRBV4-1	NA	TRBD2	TRBJ2-5	16	TGCGCCAGCAGCCAAGCCGAGACTAGCGGCGAAGAGACCCAGTACTTC	CASSQAETSGEETQYF
TRBV28	NA	TRBD1	TRBJ2-7	15	TGTGCCAGCAGTTTCCTACAGGGGGCGCCCTACGAGCAGTACTTC	CASSFLQGAPYEQYF
TRBV5-4	NA	NA	TRBJ1-4	14	TGTGCCAGCAGCCCCCTGGCTTTGGATGAAAAACTGTTTTTT	CASSPLALDEKLFF
TRBV6-5	NA	NA	TRBJ2-1	15	TGTGCCAGCAGTCAACTCAGGGGCTCGGGCAATGAGCAGTTCTTC	CASSQLRGSGNEQFF
TRBV10-2	NA	NA	TRBJ2-5	11	TGCGCCAGCGGGGGCCACGAGACCCAGTACTTC	CASGGHETQYF
TRBV7-9	NA	NA	TRBJ2-7	12	TGTTCCAGCAGCTTATACAGCTACGAGCAGTACTTC	CSSSLYSYEQYF
TRBV6-1	NA	TRBD2	TRBJ2-3	15	TGTGCCAGCAGAGATAGCGGGGAGATCACAGATACGCAGTATTTT	CASRDSGEITDTQYF
TRBV5-4	NA	TRBD1	TRBJ1-2	15	TGTGCCAGCAGCTTGGCCGTAGGGGGCGCAGGGGGCTACACCTTC	CASSLAVGGAGGYTF
TRBV11-3	NA	TRBD1	TRBJ1-1	16	TGTGCCAGCAGCTTAGCAGGAACAGGGGGGAACACTGAAGCTTTCTTT	CASSLAGTGGNTEAFF
TRBV7-9	few	TRBD1	TRBJ1-5	14	TGTGCCAGCAGCCCAGGACAGGGAGAACAGCCCCAGCATTTT	CASSPGQGEQPQHF
TRBV18	NA	NA	TRBJ1-4	11	TGTGCCAGCTCACCTAGCGAAAAACTGTTTTTT	CASSPSEKLFF
TRBV6-1	NA	NA	TRBJ2-7	16	TGTGCCAGCAGTGAAACCCCGGGACTTAGCTCCTACGAGCAGTACTTC	CASSETPGLSSYEQYF
TRBV5-1	once	NA	TRBJ1-6	15	TGCGCCAGCAGCTTGCGGGGGGGAGACAATTCACCCCTCCACTTT	CASSLRGGDNSPLHF
TRBV6-5	NA	TRBD1	TRBJ1-2	14	TGTGCCAGCAGTTTCGGGACAGCTAACTATGGCTACACCTTC	CASSFGTANYGYTF
TRBV5-1	NA	TRBD1	TRBJ1-1	15	TGCGCCAGCAGCTACCGGACAGGGCGGAACACTGAAGCTTTCTTT	CASSYRTGRNTEAFF
TRBV6-5	NA	NA	TRBJ2-7	15	TGTGCCAGCAATCCCACCCTCGCGCGGGGAAACGAGCAGTACTTC	CASNPTLARGNEQYF
TRBV21-1	NA	NA	TRBJ1-2	17	TGTGCCAGCAGCAAAGCCCTCTTGGACACACGAAACTATGGCTACACCTTC	CASSKALLDTRNYGYTF
TRBV19	NA	TRBD2	TRBJ2-7	15	TGTGCCAGTACCCCCGGGGGGGAGGTTTCCTACGAGCAGTACTTC	CASTPGGEVSYEQYF
TRBV25-1	once	TRBD2	TRBJ2-1	16	TGTGCCAGCAGTGATCCAGCGGGGGGGTCTAACAATGAGCAGTTCTTC	CASSDPAGGSNNEQFF
TRBV6-6	NA	NA	TRBJ2-5	14	TGTGCCAGCAGCTCTGAGGGATGGGGGCGAGAGCAGTACTTC	CASSSEGWGREQYF
TRBV5-1	NA	TRBD1	TRBJ2-7	14	TGCGCCAGCAAGGGGACAGACAAATTCTACGAGCAGTACTTC	CASKGTDKFYEQYF
TRBV14	NA	NA	TRBJ2-7	14	TGTGCCAGCAGCCTCCGGACAGCCTCCTACGAGCAGTACTTC	CASSLRTASYEQYF
TRBV7-2	NA	TRBD1	TRBJ2-7	14	TGTGCCAGCAGTAAGGACAGGGCGATCCACGAGCAGTACTTC	CASSKDRAIHEQYF
TRBV11-2	NA	NA	TRBJ2-1	17	TGTGCCAGCAGCTTACGATTGGCTGTCAGCTCCTACAATGAGCAGTTCTTC	CASSLRLAVSSYNEQFF
TRBV6-5	NA	NA	TRBJ2-1	11	TGTGCCAGCGGCTCAGGGGATGAGCAGTTCTTC	CASGSGDEQFF
TRBV5-8	NA	TRBD2	TRBJ2-7	14	TGTGCCAGCGATACCGCGGGGGGTTCCTACGAGCAGTACTTC	CASDTAGGSYEQYF
TRBV10-3	NA	NA	TRBJ2-7	14	TGTGCCATCAGCCCTTCAGGGGGGACCTACGAGCAGTACTTC	CAISPSGGTYEQYF
TRBV5-1	NA	NA	TRBJ2-5	15	TGCGCCAGCAGCTTCTCAACAGGCAAGACGGAGACCCAGTACTTC	CASSFSTGKTETQYF
TRBV5-1	NA	TRBD1	TRBJ1-2	15	TGCGCCAGCAGATACCGGACAGGGGGCGATGATGGCTACACCTTC	CASRYRTGGDDGYTF
TRBV7-8	NA	NA	TRBJ1-1	13	TGTGCCAGCAGCGGCGGGCCCGTTTCTGAAGCTTTCTTT	CASSGGPVSEAFF
TRBV2	NA	TRBD2	TRBJ2-5	14	TGTGCCAGCAGTCCGGGACTAGCAGGAGAGACCCAGTACTTC	CASSPGLAGETQYF
TRBV5-4	NA	TRBD2	TRBJ2-1	13	TGTGCCAGCAGCTTACCTAGCGGGGACGAGCAGTTCTTC	CASSLPSGDEQFF
TRBV27	NA	TRBD1	TRBJ1-6	13	TGTGCCAGCAAAGGGACAGGGAGATCACCCCTCCACTTT	CASKGTGRSPLHF
TRBV18	NA	NA	TRBJ1-5	14	TGTGCCAGCTCCCTTTACGGAGAAAATCAGCCTCAGCATTTT	CASSLYGENQPQHF
TRBV9	NA	NA	TRBJ2-1	15	TGTGCCAGCAGCTTCGAAGACAGGCGAGGCAATGAGCAGTTCTTC	CASSFEDRRGNEQFF
TRBV5-1	NA	NA	TRBJ1-1	14	TGCGCCAGCAGCTCGGACAATAGGAACACTGAAGCTTTCTTT	CASSSDNRNTEAFF
TRBV5-1	NA	TRBD2	TRBJ2-1	16	TGCGCCAGCAGCAAGTCGACTAGCGGGGGGTACAATGAGCAGTTCTTC	CASSKSTSGGYNEQFF
TRBV5-5	NA	NA	TRBJ1-2	15	TGTGCCAGCAGCTTGGTAACAGCTGCTAACTATGGCTACACCTTC	CASSLVTAANYGYTF
TRBV18	NA	NA	TRBJ1-3	17	TGTGCCAGCTCACCGACAAATACAGGAGCCTCTGGAAACACCATATATTTT	CASSPTNTGASGNTIYF
TRBV11-2	NA	NA	TRBJ1-5	14	TGTGCCAGCAGCTTGGCGGGAACGGGTCAGCCCCAGCATTTT	CASSLAGTGQPQHF
TRBV9	NA	NA	TRBJ1-2	18	TGTGCCAGCAGCGGAAAACCGGTCAACTACCCCATCAACTATGGCTACACCTTC	CASSGKPVNYPINYGYTF
TRBV5-1	NA	TRBD2	TRBJ2-5	15	TGCGCCAGCAGCTCAGGGACTAGCGGGGAAGAGACCCAGTACTTC	CASSSGTSGEETQYF